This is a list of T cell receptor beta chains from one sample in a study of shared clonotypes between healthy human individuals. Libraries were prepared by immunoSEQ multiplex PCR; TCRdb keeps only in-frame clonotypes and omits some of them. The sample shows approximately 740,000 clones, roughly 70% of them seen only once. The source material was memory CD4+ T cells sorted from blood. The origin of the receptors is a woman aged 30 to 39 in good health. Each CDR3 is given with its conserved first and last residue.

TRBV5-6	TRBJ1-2	CASSQTTKNYGYTF
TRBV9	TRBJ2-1	CASSRSLGQGDNEQFF
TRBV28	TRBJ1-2	CASSPNYGYTF
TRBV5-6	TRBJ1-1	CASRTGMNTEAFF
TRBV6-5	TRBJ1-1	CASSYSGHMNTEAFF
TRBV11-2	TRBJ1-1	CASSLGGRNTEAFF
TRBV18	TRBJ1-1	CASSGGQAGTTEAFF
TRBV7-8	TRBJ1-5	CASSLARTGLGQPQHF
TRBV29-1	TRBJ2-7	CSVDPNTGGYEQYF
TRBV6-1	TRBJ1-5	CASSEQGNQPQHF
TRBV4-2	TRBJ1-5	CASSQARYSNQPQHF
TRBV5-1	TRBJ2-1	CASSLGDRDSNEQFF
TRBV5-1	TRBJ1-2	CASSLGQGVYGYTF
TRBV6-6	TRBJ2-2	CASSYSRAKAGELFF
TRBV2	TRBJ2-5	CASSAENRGLKTQYF
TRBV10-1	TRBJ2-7	CASSGDQTGEQYF
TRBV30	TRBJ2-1	CAWSSDWTNEQFF
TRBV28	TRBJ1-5	CASSLPGAAQHF
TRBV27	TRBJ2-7	CASRTGAYEQYF
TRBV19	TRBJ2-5	CASSAGTQIGTQYF
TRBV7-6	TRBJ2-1	CASARGLGGTYNEQFF
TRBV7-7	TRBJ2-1	CASSLGLAGGSEQFF
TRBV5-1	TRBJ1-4	CASSAGQGTNEKLFF
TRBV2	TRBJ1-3	CASGGGYSGNTIYF
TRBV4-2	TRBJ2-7	CASSSPASPWEQYF
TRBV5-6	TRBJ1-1	CASSLPRGGGRSNTEAFF
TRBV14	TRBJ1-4	CASSQLQGREKLFF
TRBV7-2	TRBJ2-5	CASSLVRGETQYF
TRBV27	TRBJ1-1	CATAYIGGTEAFF
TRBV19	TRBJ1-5	CASSITSGQPQHF
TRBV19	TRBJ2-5	CASSIGTGWKTQYF
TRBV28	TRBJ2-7	CASKAGGYTYEQYF
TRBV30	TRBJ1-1	CAWSDEQGRIEAFF
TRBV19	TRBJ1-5	CASSTPIRAITNQPQHF
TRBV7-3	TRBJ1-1	CASSRAQNTEAFF
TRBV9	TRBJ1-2	CASSVDGQGDYGYTF
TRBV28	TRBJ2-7	CASRGTYEQYF
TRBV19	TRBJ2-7	CASSRTGGYEQYF
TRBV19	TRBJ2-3	CASSKGLAGSSDTQYF
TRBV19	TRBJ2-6	CASSIGVGASGANVLTF
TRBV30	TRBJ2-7	CAWSTRPVTSGRLLAEQYF
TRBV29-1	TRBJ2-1	CSVRTSGSLAYNEQFF